The 31 T cell receptor beta chains listed next were all sequenced from one sample in a study of CD8 T cells in Susac syndrome. Random hexamers were used to reverse transcribe the RNA input (about 0.45 to 1 ug). One entry per CDR3 protein, called by TCRdb with MiXCR from the immunoSEQ multiplex PCR reads. The sample consists of some 170,000 distinct CDR3 sequences, about 95% of them appearing once. Specimen: CD4+ T cells from PBMCs. These receptors all come from a human donor in good health.

The J gene is TRBJ2-7, the V gene TRBV29-1; 7 nucleotides line up with TRBD2. CDR1 is SQVTM, CDR2 ANQGSEA, per germline. Trimming at V came to 5 bases and at J to 2 bases, leaving 12 bases not matched to a gene. The CDR3 is 15 amino acids. CDR3 residues: CSVRGGVQATYEQYF. For the CDR3, the DNA is TGCAGCGTTAGGGGAGGGGTCCAAGCGACCTACGAGCAGTACTTC.

The chain joins TRBV15 to TRBJ2-1; 12 nucleotides align to TRBD2. Germline CDR1 reads LNHNV; CDR2 reads YYDKDF (reference sequence). The V and J ends lost 6 bases and 7 bases, in that order; junction bases with no gene match: 4. The CDR3 has 14 residues. CDR3 residues: CATSLTSGSNEQFF. Written as DNA, the CDR3 is TGTGCCACCAGTTTGACTAGCGGGAGTAATGAGCAGTTCTTC.

This chain uses TRBV15 with TRBJ2-5, with TRBD1 identical over 11 bases. The length of the CDR3 is 14 residues. Trimming cost V 4 bases and J 5 bases; bases outside gene matches: 3. The V gene's germline CDR1 is LNHNV and CDR2 YYDKDF (reference sequence). The CDR3 bases are TGTGCCACCAGCACGGACAGGGGGCAGGAGACCCAGTACTTC. Its translation is CATSTDRGQETQYF.

This chain links TRBV15 with TRBJ2-1, with D possibly matching TRBD1 (5 bases). Germline V gene lookup returns CDR1 LNHNV and CDR2 YYDKDF (reference sequence). V lost 0 bases and J 7 bases, leaving 13 bases between the germline ends. CDR3 size: 15 residues. The DNA of the CDR3 is TGTGCCACCAGCAGAGACCCAGAAGGGGCTAATGAGCAGTTCTTC. It yields the protein CATSRDPEGANEQFF.

The rearrangement links TRBV28 to TRBJ2-1, with D perhaps matching TRBD2 (6 bases). The CDR3 contains 14 residues. Germline CDR1 and CDR2: MDHEN and SYDVKM. V was clipped by 5 bases and J by 2 bases, with 10 bases between them. The CDR3, as DNA: TGTGCCAGCAGTCAGCGGGTACCCTACAATGAGCAGTTCTTC. Its translation: CASSQRVPYNEQFF.

The genes are TRBV20-1 and TRBJ1-4; no definite D call. V was pared by 0 bases and J by 0 bases, with 8 bases between. Germline lookup yields CDR1 DFQATT and CDR2 SNEGSKA (reference sequence). The CDR3 is 15 amino acids. Written as DNA, the CDR3 is TGCAGTGCTAGAGACCTGGGTACAACTAATGAAAAACTGTTTTTT. The encoded protein is CSARDLGTTNEKLFF.

The CDR3 nucleotides are TGCGCCAGCAGCCCCCCACTAGCGGGAGACGAGCAGTACTTC. The encoded protein is CASSPPLAGDEQYF. The V call is TRBV5-1, the J call TRBJ2-7, with 11 bases lining up with TRBD2. Germline loops: CDR1 SGHRS, CDR2 YFSETQ. The CDR3 totals 14 residues. Trimming at V came to 4 bases and at J to 5 bases, leaving 5 bases not matched to a gene.

The CDR3 loop is CASSSRPGLVMQTQYF. The DNA for the CDR3 is TGTGCCAGCAGTTCCCGCCCGGGACTAGTTATGCAGACCCAGTACTTC. The genes are TRBV27 and TRBJ2-5; 8 bases match TRBD2. The CDR3 runs to 16 residues. V was clipped by 4 bases and J by 6 bases; unmatched bases: 13. The germline gives CDR1 MNHEY, CDR2 SMNVEV (reference sequence).

The V and J genes are TRBV6-2 or TRBV6-3 and TRBJ2-7; D possibly corresponds to TRBD1 (5 bases). With 5 bases removed from V and 5 bases from J, the gap between germline ends came to 10 bases. CDR1 and CDR2 from the germline V gene are MNHEY and SVGEGT. This CDR3 is 12 amino acids long. The CDR3 protein is CASSDRQHEQYF. In DNA, the CDR3 is TGTGCCAGCAGTGATCGACAGCACGAGCAGTACTTC.

This clonotype was seen just once. This CDR3 reads CSARDGAGALNEQFF. The DNA of the CDR3 is TGCAGTGCTAGAGATGGAGCGGGAGCGCTGAATGAGCAGTTCTTC. This chain uses TRBV20-1 with TRBJ2-1; 8 positions agree with TRBD2. The junction had 8 bases not matched to a gene; V was cut back by 0 bases and J by 7 bases. CDR1 and CDR2 from the germline V gene are DFQATT and SNEGSKA (reference sequence). The CDR3 consists of 15 residues.

V gene TRBV20-1 combines with J gene TRBJ2-1; D remains unclear. Looked up from germline, CDR1 is DFQATT and CDR2 is SNEGSKA (reference sequence). Trimming took off 0 bases at V and 0 bases at J, with 12 bases between the two ends. The CDR3 extends over 16 amino acids. The CDR3 here is CSARDPKTASYNEQFF. Written as DNA, the CDR3 is TGCAGTGCTAGAGACCCTAAGACGGCCTCCTACAATGAGCAGTTCTTC.

J is TRBJ2-3 and V is TRBV9; maybe TRBD2 (6 bases). The germline gives CDR1 SGDLS, CDR2 YYNGEE. V lost 2 bases to trimming and J lost 5 bases, with 6 bases between them. The CDR3 runs 12 residues. This CDR3 reads CASSVGGDTQYF. CDR3 coding DNA: TGTGCCAGCAGCGTGGGAGGAGATACGCAGTATTTT.

The chain uses TRBV3-1 and TRBJ2-3; D remains ambiguous. CDR1 LGHDT and CDR2 YNNKEL come from the germline V gene (reference sequence). Trimming removed 4 bases from V and 2 bases from J, with 7 bases in between. The CDR3 is 13 amino acids. The CDR3 protein is CASSLYNTDTQYF. CDR3 nucleotides: TGTGCCAGCAGCCTTTACAACACAGATACGCAGTATTTT.

V usage is TRBV7-6 and J usage is TRBJ2-1, with TRBD2 identical over 7 bases. This CDR3 contains 16 residues. With 1 base clipped from V and 8 bases from J, the junction kept 11 bases outside the gene matches. Per the germline V gene, CDR1 is SGHVS and CDR2 is FNYEAQ. Here the CDR3 reads CASSLEKAGVGHEQFF. In DNA form, the CDR3 reads TGTGCCAGCAGCTTAGAAAAGGCGGGAGTGGGCCATGAGCAGTTCTTC.

The rearrangement joins TRBV5-1 to TRBJ2-3; 7 bases are shared with TRBD2. CDR3 length: 15 residues. Unmatched junction bases numbered 2, after V lost 0 bases and J lost 1 base. Germline V lookup: CDR1 SGHRS, CDR2 YFSETQ. CDR3 sequence: CASSLELARTDTQYF. The CDR3 region has the DNA TGCGCCAGCAGCTTGGAACTAGCGCGCACAGATACGCAGTATTTT.

This chain uses TRBV9 with TRBJ2-1, with 11 bases aligning to TRBD2. The CDR3 extends over 16 amino acids. CDR1 and CDR2 from the germline V gene are SGDLS and YYNGEE. The trim removed 3 bases at V and 6 bases at J, leaving 8 bases unmatched. CDR3 DNA sequence: TGTGCCAGCAGCGCAACCGGGACTAGCGGATTCAATGAGCAGTTCTTC. Translating gives CASSATGTSGFNEQFF.

The CDR3 region is CASSSRLAGAHEQYF. The CDR3 DNA reads as TGCGCCAGCAGCTCGCGACTAGCGGGAGCACACGAGCAGTACTTC. This sequence joins TRBV5-1 and TRBJ2-7; 12 positions agree with TRBD2. In germline, CDR1 is SGHRS, CDR2 YFSETQ. Unmatched junction bases numbered 6, after V lost 3 bases and J lost 5 bases. This CDR3 is 15 amino acids long.

The genes are TRBV20-1 and TRBJ2-7, with 7 bases matching TRBD2. Per germline, CDR1 DFQATT and CDR2 SNEGSKA (reference sequence). The CDR3 length is 13 residues. V lost 5 bases to trimming and J lost 3 bases; unmatched junction nucleotides: 7. This CDR3 is CSAPSGTFYEQYF. The CDR3 bases are TGCAGTGCTCCGAGCGGGACTTTCTACGAGCAGTACTTC.

The chain joins TRBV12-3 or TRBV12-4 to TRBJ2-3; 7 positions match TRBD2. V was clipped by 4 bases and J by 3 bases; unmatched bases: 4. This CDR3 contains 14 residues. CDR3 loop: CASSSAAGTDTQYF. The CDR3, as DNA: TGTGCCAGCAGTTCCGCAGCGGGAACAGATACGCAGTATTTT.

The chain carries TRBV29-1 and TRBJ2-1; D call uncertain. Between the trimmed V and J ends, which lost 0 bases and 9 bases, there was a span of 12 bases. This CDR3 contains 13 residues. CDR1 and CDR2 (germline): SQVTM, ANQGSEA. DNA of the CDR3: TGCAGCGTTGAAGAGGGCTCCCGGAGTGAGCAGTTCTTC. Translating it yields CSVEEGSRSEQFF.

The chain is built from TRBV14 and TRBJ2-5; no definite D call. There are 13 residues in the CDR3. Trimming shortened V by 1 base and J by 3 bases, and 6 bases separated the two germline ends. Germline values: CDR1 SGHDN, CDR2 FVKESK. As DNA, the CDR3 is TGTGCCAGCAGCCAAGTCGCGGAAGAGACCCAGTACTTC. This gives the protein CASSQVAEETQYF.

This chain connects TRBV15 to TRBJ2-4; D possibly corresponds to TRBD2 (5 bases). The V end was cut by 8 bases, the J end by 6 bases, with 17 bases between. The germline V gene encodes CDR1 LNHNV and CDR2 YYDKDF (reference sequence). The CDR3 loop spans 14 amino acids. CDR3 nucleotides: TGTGCCACCCGGTTAGGGTTCGGGATAAACATTCAGTACTTC. Amino acids: CATRLGFGINIQYF.

The chain uses TRBV30 and TRBJ2-6; D is ambiguous. Germline CDR1 GTSNPN, CDR2 SVGIG (reference sequence). V lost 2 bases to trimming and J lost 0 bases, with 23 bases between them. The CDR3 length is 20 residues. CDR3: CAWSPLFGVLRSSGANVLTF. The CDR3, as DNA: TGTGCCTGGAGTCCACTGTTTGGGGTCCTCCGTAGCTCTGGGGCCAACGTCCTGACTTTC. The full variable domain, completed using reference TRBV30 and TRBJ2-6, is SQTIHQWPATLVQPVGSPLSLECTVEGTSNPNLYWYRQAAGRGLQLLFYSVGIGQISSEVPQNLSASRPQDRQFILSSKKLLLSDSGFYLCAWSPLFGVLRSSGANVLTFGAGSRLTVL.

This chain connects TRBV30 to TRBJ1-1; tentative D call: TRBD1 (5 bases). Germline V gene lookup returns CDR1 GTSNPN and CDR2 SVGIG (reference sequence). V lost 3 bases and J 11 bases, leaving 19 bases between the germline ends. The CDR3 contains 13 residues. The DNA of the CDR3 is TGTGCCTGGAGGAAGGGAGTTAGGAGGGGCGCTTTCTTT. Protein sequence: CAWRKGVRRGAFF.

The V and J genes are TRBV29-1 and TRBJ2-7, with D unresolved. The CDR3 spans 12 residues. Germline CDR1 SQVTM, CDR2 ANQGSEA. V was shortened by 4 bases and J by 3 bases, with 10 bases between the two germline ends. CDR3 sequence reads: CSVGRGDYEQYF. Written as DNA, the CDR3 is TGCAGCGTTGGGAGAGGAGACTACGAGCAGTACTTC.

The chain is built from TRBV30 and TRBJ1-5, with 9 bases identical to TRBD1. CDR3 length: 13 amino acids. CDR1 is GTSNPN, CDR2 SVGIG, per germline (reference sequence). V gave up 5 bases and J gave up 6 bases; unmatched junction bases: 5. In DNA form, the CDR3 reads TGTGCCTGGGACAGGGGGATTAGTCAGCCCCAGCATTTT. It specifies CAWDRGISQPQHF.

This sequence joins TRBV27 and TRBJ2-1; 10 bases fit TRBD2. CDR3 length equals 16 residues. V gave up 5 bases and J gave up 1 base; unmatched junction bases: 5. Germline V gene sequence: CDR1 MNHEY, CDR2 SMNVEV (reference sequence). The CDR3 reads CASSTKAGGSYNEQFF. The CDR3 nucleotides are TGTGCCAGCAGTACCAAAGCGGGAGGGTCCTACAATGAGCAGTTCTTC.

This rearrangement joins TRBV12-3 or TRBV12-4 to TRBJ2-5; D might be TRBD1 (5 bases). The V and J ends lost 3 bases and 5 bases respectively, with 7 bases between them. The CDR3 is 12 amino acids. The CDR3 DNA is TGTGCCAGCAGTTTTCAGGGCGAGACCCAGTACTTC. Protein: CASSFQGETQYF.

The chain combines TRBV6-4 with TRBJ2-1, with TRBD1 matching over 9 bases. Germline V gives CDR1 MRHNA, CDR2 SNTAGT. Trimming took 6 bases from V and 5 from J; bases not matched to a gene: 5. The length of the CDR3 is 14 residues. CDR3 coding DNA: TGTGCCAGCAGGAAGGACAGGGGAGACAATGAGCAGTTCTTC. It translates to CASRKDRGDNEQFF.

The rearrangement joins TRBV28 to TRBJ2-7; 7 positions match TRBD1. CDR1 is MDHEN, CDR2 SYDVKM, per germline. V lost 6 bases and J lost 4; bases outside the gene matches: 9. The CDR3 sequence is 14 residues long. CDR3 nucleotides: TGTGCCAGCAGGGGGCTCGGGACAGCATACGAGCAGTACTTC. This translates into CASRGLGTAYEQYF.

This clonotype was counted once. V is TRBV27 and J is TRBJ2-7; TRBD2 matches at 14 bases. This CDR3 comprises 15 residues. CDR1 and CDR2 (germline): MNHEY, SMNVEV (reference sequence). Losses at the gene ends were 5 bases for V and 7 bases for J; bases not matched to a gene: 7. In nucleotides, the CDR3 is TGTGCCAGCAGTCCGGGACTAGCGGGAGTGGGTGAGCAGTACTTC. It yields the protein CASSPGLAGVGEQYF.